The clone carrying this T cell receptor beta chain was observed a handful of times. What it binds is not known. This specimen belongs to a study of beta chain features in type 1 diabetes. Overall study: Analysis included about 110 million sorted cells drawn from all samples.

Study observations and caveats: Sequencing used cDNA, and cells with high TCR expression could therefore be over-represented. Shortening that was moderate but significant affected the TCRB CDR3s of Type 1 diabetes patients in all four CD4+ subsets.

Expressed TCRB transcripts were sequenced because the isolated RNA had all been reverse transcribed beforehand. TCRdb's table, derived via immunoSEQ multiplex PCR, lists solely in-frame clones and lacks some. Of 600,000 to 750,000 clones in the sample, around 12% were seen once. CD4+ naive, central memory, regulatory and stem cell-like memory subsets were isolated by sorting on CD45RO/CCR7/CD25/CD127/CD95/CD27. Sequenced material: naive CD4+ T cells from blood. This receptor was identified in a man between 25 and 39 years old with type 1 diabetes.

The CDR3 DNA is TGTGCCAGCAGCTTCGGCCCAAGCTCCTACAATGAGCAGTTCTTC. It translates to CASSFGPSSYNEQFF. This rearrangement joins TRBV7-2 to TRBJ2-1; D uncertain. Germline V CDR1 and CDR2: SGHTA, FQGNSA. The CDR3 is 15 amino acids. V was shortened by 3 bases and J by 0 bases, with 9 bases between the two germline ends.